These 9 T cell receptor beta chains came from one sample sequenced in a study of blood T cell repertoires in COVID-19. Assay: immunoSEQ multiplex PCR; the TCRdb copy retains only in-frame clones and omits some. The sample includes approximately 200,000 clones, less than 85% of them seen just once. The sequencing input was PBMCs or T cells enriched from blood (not recorded which). Receptors originate from a man between 60 and 70 years old who had recovered from COVID-19.

This rearrangement joins TRBV19 to TRBJ1-1; 7 bases map to TRBD1. V shed 5 bases and J 1 base; nucleotides not matched to a gene: 4. CDR3 length: 14 amino acids. Germline assignment: CDR1 LNHDA and CDR2 SQIVND (reference sequence). CDR3 DNA sequence: TGTGCCAGTAGTCCGCGGACAGGGAACACTGAAGCTTTCTTT. Translation: CASSPRTGNTEAFF. Full variable domain (remainder filled in from reference TRBV19 and TRBJ1-1): DGGITQSPKYLFRKEGQNVTLSCEQNLNHDAMYWYRQDPGQGLRLIYYSQIVNDFQKGDIAEGYSVSREKKESFPLTVTSAQKNPTAFYLCASSPRTGNTEAFFGQGTRLTVV.

The chain links TRBV7-2 to TRBJ2-5; 10 bases fit TRBD1. The J segment lost 10 bases and the V segment lost 4 bases, leaving 6 bases of the junction unmatched. Germline V CDR1 and CDR2: SGHTA, FQGNSA. The CDR3 sequence is 13 residues long. CDR3 DNA: TGTGCCAGCAGCTCCCGGGACAGGGGAAGCCAGTACTTC. Residues: CASSSRDRGSQYF.

V gene TRBV7-8 combines with J gene TRBJ1-1; D unresolved. Germline V gives CDR1 SGHVS, CDR2 FQNEAQ. The CDR3 length is 12 residues. V lost 1 base to trimming and J lost 5 bases, with 5 bases between them. The CDR3 here is CASSLGETEAFF. CDR3 sequence (DNA): TGTGCCAGCAGCTTAGGCGAAACTGAAGCTTTCTTT.

V gene TRBV5-1 combines with J gene TRBJ1-1; TRBD1 aligns across 9 bases. This CDR3 comprises 15 residues. The germline gives CDR1 SGHRS, CDR2 YFSETQ. V shed 4 bases, J shed 4 bases, and the junction held 8 bases outside the gene matches. The CDR3 DNA reads as TGCGCCAGCAGCCGCGAACAGGGGGCATCCACTGAAGCTTTCTTT. This sequence encodes CASSREQGASTEAFF.

CDR3 sequence: CASSPLAGGPSDEQFF. DNA of the CDR3: TGCGCCAGCAGCCCACTAGCGGGGGGGCCTAGCGATGAGCAGTTCTTC. The rearrangement joins TRBV5-1 to TRBJ2-1, with TRBD2 matching over 13 bases. Germline trimming cut 4 bases from V and 8 bases from J; bases unmatched to any gene: 9. The germline gives CDR1 SGHRS, CDR2 YFSETQ. The CDR3 has 16 amino acids.

V is TRBV6-5 and J is TRBJ2-2; maybe TRBD2 (6 bases). Trimming shortened V by 4 bases and J by 1 base, and 13 bases separated the two germline ends. The CDR3 contains 16 residues. CDR1 MNHEY and CDR2 SVGAGI come from the germline V gene. CDR3 loop: CASSSRRGRNTGELFF. The DNA for the CDR3 is TGTGCCAGCAGTTCGAGACGGGGGAGGAACACCGGGGAGCTGTTTTTT.

The chain couples TRBV18 to TRBJ1-1; no reliable D call. Trimming took off 5 bases at V and 7 bases at J, with 14 bases between the two ends. This CDR3 contains 13 residues. Germline V lookup: CDR1 KGHSH, CDR2 LQKENI. The chain's CDR3 is CASSVHVRSEAFF. The CDR3 nucleotides are TGTGCCAGCTCAGTTCATGTTCGGAGTGAAGCTTTCTTT.

The rearrangement uses TRBV7-8 and TRBJ1-2; TRBD1 agrees at 7 bases. The CDR3 sequence is 14 residues long. From germline, CDR1 is SGHVS and CDR2 FQNEAQ. Trimming removed 5 bases from V and 8 bases from J; junction bases left unmatched: 11. The CDR3 is CASSPYTGVEGYTF. As DNA, the CDR3 is TGTGCCAGCAGCCCGTATACAGGGGTCGAGGGCTACACCTTC.

The chain links TRBV4-1 to TRBJ1-5, with 7 nucleotides matching TRBD1. Trimming took 3 bases from V and 0 from J; bases not matched to a gene: 14. Germline V lookup: CDR1 MGHRA, CDR2 YSYEKL. The CDR3 runs 19 residues. CDR3 in amino acids: CASSHKAGAGGNSNQPQHF. CDR3 sequence (DNA): TGCGCCAGCAGCCATAAAGCTGGGGCAGGGGGGAATAGCAATCAGCCCCAGCATTTT.